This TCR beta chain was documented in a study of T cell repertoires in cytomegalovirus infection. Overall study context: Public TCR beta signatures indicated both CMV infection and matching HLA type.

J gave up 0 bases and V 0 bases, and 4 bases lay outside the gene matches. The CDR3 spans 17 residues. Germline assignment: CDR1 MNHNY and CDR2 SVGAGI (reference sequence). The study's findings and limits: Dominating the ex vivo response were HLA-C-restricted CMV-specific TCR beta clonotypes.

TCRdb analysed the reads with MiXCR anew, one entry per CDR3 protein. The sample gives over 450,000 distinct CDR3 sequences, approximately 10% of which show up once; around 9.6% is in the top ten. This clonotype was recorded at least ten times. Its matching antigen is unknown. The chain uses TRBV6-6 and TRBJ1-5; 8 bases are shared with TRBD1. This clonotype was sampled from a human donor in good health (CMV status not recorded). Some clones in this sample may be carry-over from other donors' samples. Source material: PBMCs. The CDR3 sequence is CASSYSRTGHSNQPQHF. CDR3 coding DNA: TGTGCCAGCAGTTACTCAAGGACAGGGCATAGCAATCAGCCCCAGCATTTT.